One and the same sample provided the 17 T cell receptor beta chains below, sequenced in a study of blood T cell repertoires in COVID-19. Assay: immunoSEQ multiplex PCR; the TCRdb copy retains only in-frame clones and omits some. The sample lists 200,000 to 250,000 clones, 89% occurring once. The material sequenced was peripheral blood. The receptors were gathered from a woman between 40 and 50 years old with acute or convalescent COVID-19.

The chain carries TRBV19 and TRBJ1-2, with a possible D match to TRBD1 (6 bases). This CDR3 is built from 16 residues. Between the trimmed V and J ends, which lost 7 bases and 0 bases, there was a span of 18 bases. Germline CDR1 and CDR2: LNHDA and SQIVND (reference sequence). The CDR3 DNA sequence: TGTGCCAGTATCCCGACCGGGACACTCTCTAACTATGGCTACACCTTC. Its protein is CASIPTGTLSNYGYTF.

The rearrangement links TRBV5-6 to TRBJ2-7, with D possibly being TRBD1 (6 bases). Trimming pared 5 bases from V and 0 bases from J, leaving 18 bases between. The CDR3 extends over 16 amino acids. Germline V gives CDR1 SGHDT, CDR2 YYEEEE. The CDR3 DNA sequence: TGTGCCAGCAGGCCCTTTGGCAGGGGAGTCTCCTACGAGCAGTACGTC. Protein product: CASRPFGRGVSYEQYV.

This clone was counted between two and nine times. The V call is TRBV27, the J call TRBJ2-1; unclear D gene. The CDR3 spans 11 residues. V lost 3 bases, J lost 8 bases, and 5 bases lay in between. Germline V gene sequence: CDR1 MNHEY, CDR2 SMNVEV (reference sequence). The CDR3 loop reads CASSFYHEQFF. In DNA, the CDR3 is TGTGCCAGCAGTTTTTATCATGAGCAGTTCTTC.

DNA of the CDR3: TGTGCCACCAGTGATTATAACGGGGGGGCCGGTAATGAGCAGTTCTTC. Protein: CATSDYNGGAGNEQFF. The V call is TRBV24-1, the J call TRBJ2-1; 8 nucleotides line up with TRBD2. The CDR3 runs to 16 residues. V was pared by 2 bases and J by 7 bases, with 9 bases of the junction left unmatched. CDR1 is KGHDR, CDR2 SFDVKD, per germline.

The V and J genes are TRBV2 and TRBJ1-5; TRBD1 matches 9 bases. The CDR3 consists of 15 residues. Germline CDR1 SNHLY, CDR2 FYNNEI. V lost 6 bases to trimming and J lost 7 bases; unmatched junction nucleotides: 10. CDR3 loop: CASSGGTGKEQPQHF. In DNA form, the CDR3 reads TGTGCCAGCAGCGGGGGGACAGGGAAGGAGCAGCCCCAGCATTTT. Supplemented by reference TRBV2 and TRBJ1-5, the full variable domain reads EPEVTQTPSHQVTQMGQEVILRCVPISNHLYFYWYRQILGQKVEFLVSFYNNEISEKSEIFDDQFSVERPDGSNFTLKIRSTKLEDSAMYFCASSGGTGKEQPQHFGDGTRLSIL.

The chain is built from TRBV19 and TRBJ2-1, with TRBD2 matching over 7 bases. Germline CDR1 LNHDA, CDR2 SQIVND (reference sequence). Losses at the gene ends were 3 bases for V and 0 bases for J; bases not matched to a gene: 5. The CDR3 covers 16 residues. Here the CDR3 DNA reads TGTGCCAGTAGTATCCACGGGGGGAGCTCCTACAATGAGCAGTTCTTC. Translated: CASSIHGGSSYNEQFF.

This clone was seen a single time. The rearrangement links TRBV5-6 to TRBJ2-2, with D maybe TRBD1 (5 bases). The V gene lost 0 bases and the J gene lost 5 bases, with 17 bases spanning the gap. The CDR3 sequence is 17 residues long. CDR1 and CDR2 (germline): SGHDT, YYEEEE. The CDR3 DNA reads TGTGCCAGCAGCTTGGTCCTTCAGGGCTTTGGGACCGGGGAGCTGTTTTTT. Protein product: CASSLVLQGFGTGELFF.

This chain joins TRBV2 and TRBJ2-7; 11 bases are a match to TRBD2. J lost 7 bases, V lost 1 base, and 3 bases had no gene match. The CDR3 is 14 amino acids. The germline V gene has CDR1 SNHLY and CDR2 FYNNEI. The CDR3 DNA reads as TGTGCCAGCAGTGAAGGGCTAGCGGGGGGTGAGCAGTACGTC. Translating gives CASSEGLAGGEQYV.

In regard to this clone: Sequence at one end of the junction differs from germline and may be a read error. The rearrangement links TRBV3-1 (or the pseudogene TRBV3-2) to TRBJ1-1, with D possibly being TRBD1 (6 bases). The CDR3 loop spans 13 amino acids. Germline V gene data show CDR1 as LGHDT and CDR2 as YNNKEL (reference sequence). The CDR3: CACQGIGDTEAFF. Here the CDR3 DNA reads TGCGCATGCCAGGGGATAGGGGACACTGAAGCTTTCTTT.

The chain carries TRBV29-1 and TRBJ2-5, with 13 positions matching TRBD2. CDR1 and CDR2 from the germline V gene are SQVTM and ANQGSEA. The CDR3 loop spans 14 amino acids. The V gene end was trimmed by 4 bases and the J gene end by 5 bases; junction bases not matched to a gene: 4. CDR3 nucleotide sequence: TGCAGCGTTGGGACTAGCGGGGGACGGGAGACCCAGTACTTC. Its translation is CSVGTSGGRETQYF.

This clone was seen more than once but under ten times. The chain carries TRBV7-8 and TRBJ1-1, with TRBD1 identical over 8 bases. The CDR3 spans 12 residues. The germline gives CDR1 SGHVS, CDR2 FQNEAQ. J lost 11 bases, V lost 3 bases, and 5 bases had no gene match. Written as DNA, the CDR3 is TGTGCCAGCAGCTTGGTGACAGGGGTTGCTTTCTTT. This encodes CASSLVTGVAFF.

In DNA, the CDR3 is TGTGCCAGCAGCCCGTTTAGCGGGGCTCGGAACACCGGGGAGCTGTTTTTT. It is translated as CASSPFSGARNTGELFF. The chain couples TRBV7-9 to TRBJ2-2; 8 nucleotides line up with TRBD2. From germline, CDR1 is SEHNR and CDR2 FQNEAQ (reference sequence). The CDR3 consists of 17 residues. The junction had 9 bases not matched to a gene; V was cut back by 5 bases and J by 1 base.

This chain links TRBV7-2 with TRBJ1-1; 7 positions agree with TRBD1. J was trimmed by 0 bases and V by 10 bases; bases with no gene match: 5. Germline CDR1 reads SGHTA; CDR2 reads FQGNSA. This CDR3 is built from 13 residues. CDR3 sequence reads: CATRDRVNTEAFF. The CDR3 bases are TGTGCCACCCGGGACAGAGTGAACACTGAAGCTTTCTTT.

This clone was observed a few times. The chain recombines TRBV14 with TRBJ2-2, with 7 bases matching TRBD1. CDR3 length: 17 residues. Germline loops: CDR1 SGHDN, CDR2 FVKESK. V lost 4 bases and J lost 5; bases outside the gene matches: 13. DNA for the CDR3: TGTGCCAGCAGCCTACTAACTGGCAGGGGGACGACCGGGGAGCTGTTTTTT. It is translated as CASSLLTGRGTTGELFF. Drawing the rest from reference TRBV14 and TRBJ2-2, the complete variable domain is EAGVTQFPSHSVIEKGQTVTLRCDPISGHDNLYWYRRVMGKEIKFLLHFVKESKQDESGMPNNRFLAERTGGTYSTLKVQPAELEDSGVYFCASSLLTGRGTTGELFFGEGSRLTVL.

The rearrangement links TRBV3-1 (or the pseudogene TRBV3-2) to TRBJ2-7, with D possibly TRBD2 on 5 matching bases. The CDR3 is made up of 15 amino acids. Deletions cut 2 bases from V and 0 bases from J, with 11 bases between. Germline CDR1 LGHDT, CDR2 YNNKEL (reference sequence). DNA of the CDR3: TGTGCCAGCAGCCAAACCCCGGGGAGCTCCTACGAGCAGTACGTC. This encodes CASSQTPGSSYEQYV.

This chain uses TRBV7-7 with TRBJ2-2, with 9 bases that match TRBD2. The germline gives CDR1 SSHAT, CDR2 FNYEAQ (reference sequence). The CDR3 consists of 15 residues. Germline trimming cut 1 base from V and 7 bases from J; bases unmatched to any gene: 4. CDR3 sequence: CASSLDGTSSGELFF. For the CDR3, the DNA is TGTGCCAGCAGCTTAGATGGGACTAGCAGCGGGGAGCTGTTTTTT. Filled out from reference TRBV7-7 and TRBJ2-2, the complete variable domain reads GAGVSQSPRYKVTKRGQDVTLRCDPISSHATLYWYQQALGQGPEFLTYFNYEAQPDKSGLPSDRFSAERPEGSISTLTIQRTEQRDSAMYRCASSLDGTSSGELFFGEGSRLTVL.

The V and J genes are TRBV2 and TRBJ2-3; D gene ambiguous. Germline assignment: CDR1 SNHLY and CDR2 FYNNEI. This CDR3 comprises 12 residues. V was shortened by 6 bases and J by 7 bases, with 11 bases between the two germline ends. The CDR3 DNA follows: TGTGCCAGCAGACTCGTAACCCATACGCAGTATTTT. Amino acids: CASRLVTHTQYF.